A single sample is the source of the 21 T cell receptor beta chains below, sequenced in a study of T cell responses to AZD1222 COVID-19 vaccine. Repertoires were generated with immunoSEQ multiplex PCR, while TCRdb's copy carries only in-frame clones and drops some. In the table there are some 150,000 clones, about 89% of which are singletons. This sample comprised peripheral blood, obtained on day 0 of AZD1222 vaccination. The origin of the receptors is an adult in good health.

This chain connects TRBV13 to TRBJ2-7; D is ambiguous. CDR3 size: 11 residues. Germline-derived CDR1 and CDR2 are PRHDT and FYEKMQ (reference sequence). The V and J ends lost 3 bases and 6 bases respectively, with 6 bases between them. The CDR3 sequence is CASSFLSEQYF. CDR3 coding DNA: TGTGCCAGCAGCTTTCTGAGCGAGCAGTACTTC.

V and J are TRBV9 and TRBJ2-1; D may match TRBD1 or TRBD2 (5 bases each). Per germline, CDR1 SGDLS and CDR2 YYNGEE. Trimming removed 3 bases at V and 10 bases at J, with 23 bases between. The CDR3 is 16 residues long. In DNA form, the CDR3 reads TGTGCCAGCAGCGGGCCCGGGACGGTGAAATTTGGGGAGCAGTTCTTC. Its protein product is CASSGPGTVKFGEQFF.

This clone was counted between two and nine times. An end of the junction differs from the germline gene, which may be a read error. The chain couples TRBV5-1 to TRBJ1-1, with TRBD1 matching 7 bases. Germline CDR1 and CDR2: SGHRS and YFSETQ. The CDR3 runs 15 residues. CDR3 in DNA: TGCGCCAGCACGCCTTTGGGACAGCCGAACGCTGAAGCTTTCTTT. Encoded protein: CASTPLGQPNAEAFF.

This chain joins TRBV5-1 and TRBJ2-5; 9 nucleotides line up with TRBD2. The CDR3 covers 16 residues. Per the germline V gene, CDR1 is SGHRS and CDR2 is YFSETQ. V gave up 0 bases and J gave up 4 bases; unmatched junction bases: 7. CDR3 sequence: CASSLEISGRGETQYF. CDR3 coding DNA: TGCGCCAGCAGCTTGGAGATTAGCGGGAGAGGAGAGACCCAGTACTTC.

The chain couples TRBV5-1 to TRBJ2-2; D gene unclear. In germline, CDR1 is SGHRS, CDR2 YFSETQ. V was shortened by 2 bases and J by 6 bases, with 8 bases between the two germline ends. The CDR3 runs to 13 residues. CDR3 coding DNA: TGCGCCAGCAGCTTCTTCTGGGCCGGGGAGCTGTTTTTT. Translation gives CASSFFWAGELFF.

The chain uses TRBV7-3 and TRBJ2-5; D unresolved. CDR3 length equals 13 residues. The germline V and J ends were trimmed by 0 bases and 0 bases, with 2 bases remaining between them. Looked up from germline, CDR1 is SGHTA and CDR2 is FQGTGA. DNA of the CDR3: TGTGCCAGCAGCTTAACGGACCAAGAGACCCAGTACTTC. Translated: CASSLTDQETQYF.

The chain is built from TRBV5-1 and TRBJ2-1, with TRBD1 matching over 7 bases. Germline CDR1 reads SGHRS; CDR2 reads YFSETQ. V lost 0 bases and J lost 9; bases outside the gene matches: 15. The CDR3 extends over 17 amino acids. CDR3 region: CASSLVYPQGWLSEQFF. CDR3 sequence (DNA): TGCGCCAGCAGCTTGGTGTACCCACAGGGGTGGCTCAGTGAGCAGTTCTTC.

This chain links TRBV7-9 with TRBJ1-4; 8 nucleotides align to TRBD1. After removal of 5 bases from V and 10 bases from J, the junction contained 9 bases not matched to a gene. In germline, CDR1 is SEHNR, CDR2 FQNEAQ (reference sequence). The CDR3 is 14 residues long. CDR3 DNA sequence: TGTGCCAGCAGCCCGACAGGGGAGGGAAGAAAACTGTTTTTT. It codes for CASSPTGEGRKLFF.

The chain links TRBV4-3 to TRBJ2-4, with 7 bases fitting TRBD1. Germline-derived CDR1 and CDR2 are LGHNA and YSLEER. V lost 3 bases to trimming and J lost 3 bases; unmatched junction nucleotides: 5. CDR3 size: 15 residues. The CDR3 region has the DNA TGCGCCAGCAGCCACTACAGGGACAGCAAAAACATTCAGTACTTC. Its protein product is CASSHYRDSKNIQYF.

CDR3 bases: TGTGCCAGCACTCGCCTCCAGGGGTTGAGCTCCTACAATGAGCAGTTCTTC. As protein: CASTRLQGLSSYNEQFF. The gene calls are TRBV2 and TRBJ2-1; D perhaps matches TRBD1 (6 bases). Trimming cost V 7 bases and J 0 bases, with 19 bases left between them. The CDR3 has 17 residues. Germline CDR1 is SNHLY and CDR2 is FYNNEI.

The chain combines TRBV4-1 with TRBJ2-2; possible D gene TRBD2, 6 bases. The CDR3 has 16 amino acids. The germline CDR1 and CDR2 sequences are MGHRA and YSYEKL. Trimming took off 1 base at V and 4 bases at J, with 13 bases between the two ends. The CDR3: CASSQAGLEITGELFF. The CDR3 DNA sequence: TGCGCCAGCAGCCAAGCGGGACTGGAGATCACCGGGGAGCTGTTTTTT.

This clone was counted only a few times. V usage is TRBV9 and J usage is TRBJ1-1; a possible D gene is TRBD1 (6 bases). Per the germline V gene, CDR1 is SGDLS and CDR2 is YYNGEE. The CDR3 runs to 13 residues. The V end was cut by 4 bases, the J end by 0 bases, with 7 bases between. This CDR3 is CASSQGLNTEAFF. DNA of the CDR3: TGTGCCAGCAGCCAGGGGTTGAACACTGAAGCTTTCTTT.

This clone occurred once. The chain joins TRBV7-2 to TRBJ2-5; D might be TRBD2 (5 bases). Trimming took off 5 bases at V and 5 bases at J, with 15 bases between the two ends. Looked up from germline, CDR1 is SGHTA and CDR2 is FQGNSA. This CDR3 contains 14 residues. The CDR3 loop reads CASSSPTAAETQYF. Here the CDR3 DNA reads TGTGCCAGCAGCAGCCCTACAGCGGCCGAGACCCAGTACTTC.

The chain has TRBV30 and TRBJ2-3; D might be TRBD2 (5 bases). The CDR3 has 15 amino acids. V lost 3 bases, J lost 2 bases, and 15 bases lay in between. Germline V gene data show CDR1 as GTSNPN and CDR2 as SVGIG (reference sequence). The CDR3 loop reads CAWSEGLLPTDTQYF. CDR3 sequence (DNA): TGTGCCTGGAGCGAAGGACTTTTGCCCACAGATACGCAGTATTTT. The entire variable domain, with the rest obtained from reference TRBV30 and TRBJ2-3, is as follows: SQTIHQWPATLVQPVGSPLSLECTVEGTSNPNLYWYRQAAGRGLQLLFYSVGIGQISSEVPQNLSASRPQDRQFILSSKKLLLSDSGFYLCAWSEGLLPTDTQYFGPGTRLTVL.

In its sample, this clone was seen once. This chain links TRBV11-2 with TRBJ2-1, with 12 bases that match TRBD2. V lost 6 bases and J lost 4; bases outside the gene matches: 13. This CDR3 contains 18 residues. From germline, CDR1 is SGHAT and CDR2 FQNNGV. CDR3 protein: CASSKGLAGGPVYNEQFF. The CDR3 coding sequence is TGTGCCAGCAGTAAAGGGCTAGCGGGAGGGCCGGTTTACAATGAGCAGTTCTTC. Variable domain in full (rest from reference TRBV11-2 and TRBJ2-1): EAGVAQSPRYKIIEKRQSVAFWCNPISGHATLYWYQQILGQGPKLLIQFQNNGVVDDSQLPKDRFSAERLKGVDSTLKIQPAKLEDSAVYLCASSKGLAGGPVYNEQFFGPGTRLTVL.

CDR3 region: CASSQVPGAYGYTF. The CDR3 region has the DNA TGCGCCAGCAGCCAAGTCCCGGGTGCTTATGGCTACACCTTC. The chain combines TRBV4-3 with TRBJ1-2; no clear D. Germline CDR1 is LGHNA and CDR2 is YSLEER. This CDR3 is built from 14 residues. V was cut by 1 base and J by 5 bases, with 11 bases left in between.

This rearrangement joins TRBV6-5 to TRBJ1-5, with D unresolved. V was shortened by 3 bases and J by 0 bases, with 6 bases between the two germline ends. Per germline, CDR1 MNHEY and CDR2 SVGAGI. This CDR3 has 14 amino acids. The CDR3 sequence is CASSYSFSNQPQHF. The CDR3 bases are TGTGCCAGCAGTTATTCCTTTAGCAATCAGCCCCAGCATTTT.

V usage is TRBV13 and J usage is TRBJ1-3; D gene ambiguous. Germline V gene sequence: CDR1 PRHDT, CDR2 FYEKMQ (reference sequence). V dropped 5 bases and J dropped 3 bases, with 8 bases sitting between them. This CDR3 is 13 amino acids long. Here the CDR3 DNA reads TGTGCCAGCAGCCTGGGGATTGGAAACACCATATATTTT. Its translation is CASSLGIGNTIYF.

The chain is built from TRBV3-1 (or the pseudogene TRBV3-2) and TRBJ1-2, with D possibly being TRBD1 (5 bases). The CDR3 runs to 14 residues. CDR1 LGHDT and CDR2 YNNKEL come from the germline V gene (reference sequence). V was cut by 3 bases and J by 0 bases, with 8 bases left in between. The CDR3: CASSQQGANYGYTF. The CDR3 nucleotides are TGTGCCAGCAGCCAGCAGGGAGCTAACTATGGCTACACCTTC.

With respect to this clone: Other DNA sequences in this sample translate to the same CDR3. This chain joins TRBV7-3 and TRBJ2-1; 9 positions match TRBD2. This CDR3 region has 14 residues. Germline V gene lookup returns CDR1 SGHTA and CDR2 FQGTGA. V shed 2 bases, J shed 4 bases, and the junction held 0 bases outside the gene matches. CDR3 DNA: TGTGCCAGCAGCTTAGCGGGGGGGTACAATGAGCAGTTCTTC. Protein sequence: CASSLAGGYNEQFF.

The rearrangement uses TRBV21-1 and TRBJ1-5. TRBV21-1 is reported as a pseudogene. This CDR3 spans 15 amino acids. The CDR3 sequence is CASSKPSGRNQPQHF. The CDR3 coding sequence is TGTGCCAGCAGCAAACCGAGCGGTCGCAATCAGCCCCAGCATTTT.